These T cell receptor beta chains were read from a single sample in a study of regulatory T cells in long-lasting Graves disease. TCRdb itself ran the multiplex PCR reads through MiXCR, one entry per CDR3 protein. The sample lists some 450,000 distinct CDR3 sequences; about 17% were seen once. These data also featured in a second study, about T cells in Graves' hyperthyroidism and ophthalmopathy.

The sequencing here drew on peripheral blood mononuclear cells (PBMCs), taken at new diagnosis, from a patient treated with antithyroid drugs. The receptors here all came from a woman in her twenties or thirties with Graves disease. The CDR3 runs from the conserved cysteine through the conserved F or W.

length: 17
J: TRBJ1-4
V: TRBV27
CDR3: CASSKGTGGPTNEKLFF

length: 13
J: TRBJ1-1
V: TRBV27
CDR3: CASRYRKDTEAFF

length: 15
J: TRBJ2-1
V: TRBV7-9
CDR3: CASSLGGRGNNEQFF

length: 15
J: TRBJ2-1
V: TRBV6-1
CDR3: CASSQKRGLYNEQFF

length: 12
J: TRBJ2-7
V: TRBV20-1
CDR3: CSAREGAYEQYF

length: 19
J: TRBJ1-4
V: TRBV9
CDR3: CASSLHSGTGPTTNEKLFF

length: 13
J: TRBJ2-7
V: TRBV7-9
CDR3: CASSGMDSYEQYF

length: 16
J: TRBJ2-2
V: TRBV3-1
CDR3: CASSQEGLASHRELFF

length: 13
J: TRBJ2-7
V: TRBV6-1
CDR3: CASGTGSSYEQYF

length: 12
J: TRBJ1-2
V: TRBV18
CDR3: CASSVTGLGYTF

length: 18
J: TRBJ2-1
V: TRBV30
CDR3: CAWSGTGGLGTSYNEQFF

length: 11
J: TRBJ1-1
V: TRBV28
CDR3: CASIGGFEAFF

length: 17
J: TRBJ2-5
V: TRBV28
CDR3: CASRPGLLAGARETQYF

length: 14
J: TRBJ1-4
V: TRBV2
CDR3: CASIQRSLNEKLFF

length: 15
J: TRBJ2-2
V: TRBV9
CDR3: CASSLGTPGTGELFF